These 13 T cell receptor beta chains share one sample of origin, sequenced in a study of blood T cell repertoires in COVID-19 (TCRdb year 2020). Libraries were built with the immunoSEQ multiplex PCR assay. Imported from immuneACCESS, the table was reduced by TCRdb to in-frame sequences with V and J called. These copies leave out some clones; in studies compared against another copy, an unresolved V gene accounts for under half, and the cause of the remainder is not known. The sample includes over 200,000 clones, with 85% to 90% observed a single time. The leading ten clones occupy around 15% of the sample. The sample was PBMCs or T cells enriched from blood (not recorded which). These receptors were collected from a man younger than 35 who had recovered from COVID-19.

V is TRBV2 and J is TRBJ2-5, with TRBD2 matching 10 bases. V lost 6 bases to trimming and J lost 4 bases; unmatched junction nucleotides: 8. The CDR3 spans 15 residues. Germline-derived CDR1 and CDR2 are SNHLY and FYNNEI. CDR3: CASRGEASGGETQYF. The CDR3 nucleotides are TGTGCCAGCAGAGGAGAGGCTAGCGGGGGAGAGACCCAGTACTTC.

The chain links TRBV6-5 to TRBJ2-7; 8 nucleotides match TRBD2. Germline values: CDR1 MNHEY, CDR2 SVGAGI. This CDR3 is 15 amino acids long. The V segment lost 8 bases and the J segment 3 bases; nucleotides outside the gene matches: 12. The CDR3 loop is CASEESAGGFYEQYF. In nucleotides, the CDR3 is TGTGCCAGCGAGGAATCGGCGGGAGGATTCTACGAGCAGTACTTC.

The rearrangement uses TRBV7-9 and TRBJ2-7; 8 nucleotides line up with TRBD2. Germline CDR1 SEHNR, CDR2 FQNEAQ (reference sequence). This CDR3 is built from 14 residues. V was pared by 2 bases and J by 1 base, with 1 base of the junction left unmatched. As DNA, the CDR3 is TGTGCCAGCAGCTTAACTAGCGGATCCTACGAGCAGTACTTC. It codes for CASSLTSGSYEQYF.

This sequence joins TRBV27 and TRBJ2-7; the match to TRBD2 covers 7 bases. J was trimmed by 2 bases and V by 4 bases; bases with no gene match: 8. There are 15 residues in the CDR3. In germline, CDR1 is MNHEY, CDR2 SMNVEV (reference sequence). CDR3 amino acids: CASSSASGNAYEQYF. In nucleotides, the CDR3 is TGTGCCAGCAGTTCTGCTAGCGGAAACGCCTACGAGCAGTACTTC.

In this sample, this clone turned up once. The rearrangement uses TRBV11-2 and TRBJ2-7; D is undetermined. CDR3 length: 16 amino acids. The ends were cut back, 5 bases at V and 7 bases at J, with 24 bases in the middle. The germline V gene encodes CDR1 SGHAT and CDR2 FQNNGV. The CDR3 is CASSPSWAPLFREQYF. The CDR3 region has the DNA TGTGCCAGCAGCCCCTCTTGGGCCCCGTTGTTTCGGGAGCAGTACTTC.

The V call is TRBV2, the J call TRBJ2-5, with D maybe TRBD2 (7 bases). Per the germline V gene, CDR1 is SNHLY and CDR2 is FYNNEI. CDR3 length: 16 residues. V lost 4 bases and J lost 5, with 20 bases in between. The CDR3 DNA reads TGTGCCAGCAGTGCTCTGCGCGGGGGTGGGGGCGAGACCCAGTACTTC. This translates into CASSALRGGGGETQYF.

The chain employs TRBV7-8 and TRBJ2-1; a possible D gene is TRBD2 (5 bases). The V gene lost 5 bases and the J gene lost 4 bases, with 15 bases spanning the gap. The V gene's germline CDR1 is SGHVS and CDR2 FQNEAQ. The CDR3 has 15 residues. CDR3 loop: CASSPGSGEYNEQFF. The CDR3 DNA sequence: TGTGCCAGCAGCCCCGGTTCCGGGGAGTACAATGAGCAGTTCTTC.

This chain uses TRBV28 with TRBJ1-3; D is possibly TRBD1 (5 bases). Between the trimmed V and J ends, which lost 6 bases and 4 bases, there was a span of 19 bases. This CDR3 has 16 residues. CDR1 and CDR2 from the germline V gene are MDHEN and SYDVKM. CDR3 bases: TGTGCCAGCAGCTCTACTGGGCAGGGAAACGGAAACACCATATATTTT. Protein: CASSSTGQGNGNTIYF.

The chain carries TRBV11-3 and TRBJ2-1; D gene unclear. Trimming removed 5 bases at V and 0 bases at J, with 11 bases between. The CDR3 has 15 amino acids. The germline V gene encodes CDR1 SGHNT and CDR2 YENEEA. CDR3 nucleotide sequence: TGTGCCAGCAGCAATAACACAATCTCCTACAATGAGCAGTTCTTC. This gives the protein CASSNNTISYNEQFF.

The chain joins TRBV18 to TRBJ1-5; 10 bases agree with TRBD1. V lost 2 bases, J lost 7 bases, and 8 bases stayed unmatched. The germline CDR1 and CDR2 sequences are KGHSH and LQKENI. The CDR3 runs to 16 residues. The CDR3 nucleotides are TGTGCCAGCTCACCAAGACAGGGGGCGATCTTGCAGCCCCAGCATTTT. This sequence encodes CASSPRQGAILQPQHF. Full variable domain (remainder filled in from reference TRBV18 and TRBJ1-5): NAGVMQNPRHLVRRRGQEARLRCSPMKGHSHVYWYRQLPEEGLKFMVYLQKENIIDESGMPKERFSAEFPKEGPSILRIQQVVRGDSAAYFCASSPRQGAILQPQHFGDGTRLSIL.

This CDR3 is CASAGTVSPIYEQYF. The DNA of the CDR3 is TGTGCCAGCGCCGGGACAGTGAGTCCAATCTACGAGCAGTACTTC. The chain links TRBV6-5 to TRBJ2-7, with 7 bases aligning to TRBD1. J gave up 3 bases and V 8 bases, and 13 bases lay outside the gene matches. The germline CDR1 and CDR2 sequences are MNHEY and SVGAGI. The CDR3 consists of 15 residues.

The chain employs TRBV5-4 and TRBJ2-5; 11 nucleotides align to TRBD2. CDR1 is SGHNT, CDR2 YYREEE, per germline (reference sequence). V was pared by 0 bases and J by 2 bases, with 3 bases of the junction left unmatched. This CDR3 comprises 16 residues. The CDR3 nucleotides are TGTGCCAGCAGCTTGGCGACTAGCGGGGTTCAAGAGACCCAGTACTTC. This encodes CASSLATSGVQETQYF.

This sequence joins TRBV10-2 and TRBJ2-7, with 9 bases identical to TRBD1. This CDR3 region has 15 residues. V was clipped by 7 bases and J by 4 bases; unmatched bases: 11. Germline V gene sequence: CDR1 WSHSY, CDR2 SAAADI. The CDR3 nucleotides are TGCGCCAGCACTGGGACCGGGACAGGGAATTACGAGCAGTACTTC. Translation: CASTGTGTGNYEQYF.